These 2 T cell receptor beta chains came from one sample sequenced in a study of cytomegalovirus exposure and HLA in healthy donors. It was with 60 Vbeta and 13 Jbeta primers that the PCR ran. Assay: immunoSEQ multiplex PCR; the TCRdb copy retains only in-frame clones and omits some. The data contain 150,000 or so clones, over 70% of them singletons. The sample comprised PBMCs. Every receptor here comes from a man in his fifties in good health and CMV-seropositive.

The CDR3 DNA is TGTGCCAGCAGTTCAGTGGACGAGCAGTACTTC. It codes for CASSSVDEQYF. The genes are TRBV6-5 and TRBJ2-7; D is undetermined. Germline V gene data show CDR1 as MNHEY and CDR2 as SVGAGI. The CDR3 runs to 11 residues. V was trimmed by 4 bases and J by 5 bases, leaving 6 bases between them.

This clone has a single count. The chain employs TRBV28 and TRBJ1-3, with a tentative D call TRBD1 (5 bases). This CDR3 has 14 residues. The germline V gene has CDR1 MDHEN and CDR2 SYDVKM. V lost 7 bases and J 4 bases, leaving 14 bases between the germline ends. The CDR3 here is CASIQGARGNTIYF. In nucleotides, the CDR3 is TGTGCCAGCATCCAAGGGGCCAGAGGAAACACCATATATTTT.